A single sample is the source of the 14 T cell receptor beta chains below, sequenced in a study of CD8 T cells in ankylosing spondylitis. TCRdb redid the calling of the 5' RACE reads with MiXCR, one entry per CDR3 protein. This table holds some 120,000 distinct CDR3 sequences, about an eighth found once. Sequencing was done on a sample of blood, either unsorted or a sorted T cell fraction (not recorded which). The receptors shown here come from a female donor with ankylosing spondylitis or in good health (not recorded which).

This clonotype was observed a handful of times. V gene TRBV20-1 combines with J gene TRBJ2-1; D unresolved. The V and J ends lost 2 bases and 3 bases respectively, with 8 bases between them. The CDR3 is made up of 13 amino acids. Germline V gene sequence: CDR1 DFQATT, CDR2 SNEGSKA (reference sequence). The CDR3 coding sequence is TGCAGTGCTAGATTCGGTGGCTACAATGAGCAGTTCTTC. Its protein product is CSARFGGYNEQFF.

As regards this clonotype: This clone may be a read error of a much larger clone one base away. This chain links TRBV29-1 with TRBJ1-1; D is undetermined. This CDR3 has 12 amino acids. Germline V CDR1 and CDR2: SQVTM, ANQGSEA. The CDR3 nucleotides are TGCAGTCACAGACCTTTTGGCACTAAAGCTTTCTTT. Its protein is CSHRPFGTKAFF.

This rearrangement joins TRBV5-4 to TRBJ1-1, with D perhaps matching TRBD1 (5 bases). Germline V lookup: CDR1 SGHNT, CDR2 YYREEE (reference sequence). The CDR3 extends over 13 amino acids. V lost 0 bases, J lost 3 bases, and 6 bases lay in between. CDR3 sequence reads: CASSLGDYTEAFF. In DNA, the CDR3 is TGTGCCAGCAGCTTGGGGGACTACACTGAAGCTTTCTTT.

This clonotype was recorded once. A much larger clone lies one base from this, so it may be a read error. The rearrangement joins TRBV5-1 to TRBJ1-1; the D is unclear. Germline CDR1 is SGHRS and CDR2 is YFSETQ. This CDR3 region has 13 residues. Trimming shortened V by 1 base and J by 4 bases, and 8 bases separated the two germline ends. CDR3 nucleotide sequence: TGCGCCAGCAGCTTGACCGGGAGCACTGAAGCTTTCTTT. Translation gives CASSLTGSTEAFF.

The chain links TRBV7-3 to TRBJ2-6, with 10 bases identical to TRBD1. The ends lost 1 base at V and 0 bases at J; junction bases unmatched: 3. The CDR3 is made up of 18 amino acids. Germline V CDR1 and CDR2: SGHTA, FQGTGA. The CDR3 nucleotides read TGTGCCAGCAGCTTAAAGGACAGGGGGTACTCTGGGGCCAACGTCCTGACTTTC. Protein sequence: CASSLKDRGYSGANVLTF.

This clonotype was counted at least ten times. V and J are TRBV2 and TRBJ2-1; weak D call: TRBD1 (6 bases). The germline V gene has CDR1 SNHLY and CDR2 FYNNEI. Trimming took 8 bases from V and 10 from J, leaving 18 bases between them. The CDR3 contains 13 residues. The CDR3 is CASYIGGQGEQFF. The DNA of the CDR3 is TGTGCCAGCTACATAGGAGGCCAGGGGGAGCAGTTCTTC. Complete variable domain (other parts from reference TRBV2 and TRBJ2-1): EPEVTQTPSHQVTQMGQEVILRCVPISNHLYFYWYRQILGQKVEFLVSFYNNEISEKSEIFDDQFSVERPDGSNFTLKIRSTKLEDSAMYFCASYIGGQGEQFFGPGTRLTVL.

This clonotype was seen a few times. CDR3 amino acids: CASSADRGSSYNSPLHF. The CDR3 nucleotides read TGTGCCAGCAGCGCCGACAGGGGGAGCTCCTATAATTCACCCCTCCACTTT. The chain uses TRBV7-8 and TRBJ1-6; 9 bases are shared with TRBD1. CDR1 is SGHVS and CDR2 is FQNEAQ in the germline V gene. Trimming took 5 bases from V and 0 from J; bases not matched to a gene: 5. The CDR3 loop spans 17 amino acids.

At least ten counts were recorded for this clonotype. The chain is built from TRBV3-1 and TRBJ2-3; 13 bases match TRBD2. The CDR3 totals 23 residues. Germline V gene data show CDR1 as LGHDT and CDR2 as YNNKEL (reference sequence). After removal of 5 bases from V and 4 bases from J, the junction contained 27 bases not matched to a gene. The DNA of the CDR3 is TGTGCCAGCAGCGAAACTTCCTTCATCGGCGGACTAGCGGGAGCCCGGAGCTCAGATACGCAGTATTTT. As protein: CASSETSFIGGLAGARSSDTQYF.

This clonotype was seen only a few times. The chain links TRBV5-1 to TRBJ2-1; possible D gene TRBD1, 6 bases. This CDR3 is built from 13 residues. Germline V lookup: CDR1 SGHRS, CDR2 YFSETQ. V lost 4 bases to trimming and J lost 10 bases, with 15 bases between them. The CDR3: CASSLIPGQEQFF. The CDR3 nucleotides read TGCGCCAGCAGCCTCATCCCGGGACAAGAGCAGTTCTTC.

This clonotype was observed a handful of times. The rearrangement joins TRBV28 to TRBJ2-1, with 8 bases matching TRBD1. V lost 5 bases, J lost 0 bases, and 6 bases stayed unmatched. The CDR3 extends over 16 amino acids. From germline, CDR1 is MDHEN and CDR2 SYDVKM. CDR3 in amino acids: CASSPNDRGSYNEQFF. The DNA of the CDR3 is TGTGCCAGCAGTCCGAACGACAGGGGCTCCTACAATGAGCAGTTCTTC.

This clonotype was observed many times. The chain couples TRBV5-1 to TRBJ1-3; possible D gene TRBD1, 5 bases. The germline CDR1 and CDR2 sequences are SGHRS and YFSETQ. The CDR3 has 15 amino acids. Trimming removed 4 bases from V and 0 bases from J, with 11 bases in between. Written as DNA, the CDR3 is TGCGCCAGCAGCACGGGACGGAGCTCTGGAAACACCATATATTTT. It is translated as CASSTGRSSGNTIYF.

This clonotype has a count of ten or more. V gene TRBV12-3 or TRBV12-4 combines with J gene TRBJ2-2; unclear D gene. CDR3 length: 17 residues. V shed 6 bases and J shed 1 base, with 18 bases lying between them. CDR3 sequence (DNA): TGTGCCAGCAGCCGTGAATCGGCGGTTGGGAACACCGGGGAGCTGTTTTTT. Encoded protein: CASSRESAVGNTGELFF.

This clonotype has a count of ten or more. The V and J genes are TRBV5-1 and TRBJ2-2; maybe TRBD1 (5 bases). This CDR3 has 16 residues. V was trimmed by 0 bases and J by 8 bases, leaving 17 bases between them. Germline assignment: CDR1 SGHRS and CDR2 YFSETQ. CDR3 region: CASSLAAGNLKGELFF. The CDR3 nucleotides read TGCGCCAGCAGCTTGGCCGCAGGGAACTTGAAAGGGGAGCTGTTTTTT.

This clonotype came up many times. V usage is TRBV9 and J usage is TRBJ1-1, with D unclear. The CDR3 contains 13 residues. With 7 bases removed from V and 4 bases from J, the gap between germline ends came to 14 bases. Germline V gene data show CDR1 as SGDLS and CDR2 as YYNGEE. Written as DNA, the CDR3 is TGTGCCAGCTCCTTCCCCGGCAGCACTGAAGCTTTCTTT. Its protein product is CASSFPGSTEAFF.